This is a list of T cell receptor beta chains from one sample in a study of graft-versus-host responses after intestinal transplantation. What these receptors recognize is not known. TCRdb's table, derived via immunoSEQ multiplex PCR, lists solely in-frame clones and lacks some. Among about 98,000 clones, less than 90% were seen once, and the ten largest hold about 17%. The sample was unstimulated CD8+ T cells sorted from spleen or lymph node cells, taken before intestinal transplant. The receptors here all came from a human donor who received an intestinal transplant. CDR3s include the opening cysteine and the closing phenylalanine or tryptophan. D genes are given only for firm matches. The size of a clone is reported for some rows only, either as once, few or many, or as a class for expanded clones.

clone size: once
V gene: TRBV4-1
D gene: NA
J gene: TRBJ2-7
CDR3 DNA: TGCGCCAGCAGCCGGCTACTTGTCTCCTACGAGCAGTACTTC
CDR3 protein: CASSRLLVSYEQYF

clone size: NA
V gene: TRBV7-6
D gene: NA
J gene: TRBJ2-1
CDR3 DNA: TGTGCCAGCAGTCCCTGGACTTCCTTTAATGAGCAGTTCTTC
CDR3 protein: CASSPWTSFNEQFF

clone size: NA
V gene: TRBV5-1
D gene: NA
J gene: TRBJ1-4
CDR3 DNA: TGCGCCAGCAGCTTGGAGGGCTCCCTTAATGAAAAACTGTTTTTT
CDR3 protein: CASSLEGSLNEKLFF

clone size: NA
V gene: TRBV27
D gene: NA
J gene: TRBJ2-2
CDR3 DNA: TGTGCCAGCAGTTACAACAGGGTCACCGGGGAGCTGTTTTTT
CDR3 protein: CASSYNRVTGELFF

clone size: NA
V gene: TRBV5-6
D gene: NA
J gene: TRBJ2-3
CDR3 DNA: TGTGCCAGCAGCCTCTTGCGCTTCATTACACAGGGCACAGATACGCAGTATTTT
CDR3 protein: CASSLLRFITQGTDTQYF

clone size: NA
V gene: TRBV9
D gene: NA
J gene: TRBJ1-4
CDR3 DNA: TGTGCCAGCAGCGTAGTTCCAGGAGTGCGGGAAAAACTGTTTTTT
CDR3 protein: CASSVVPGVREKLFF

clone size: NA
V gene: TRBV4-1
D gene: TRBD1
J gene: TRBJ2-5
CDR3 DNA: TGCGCCAGCAGCCCCCTTGGACAGGGAGGAGAGACCCAGTACTTC
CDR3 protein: CASSPLGQGGETQYF

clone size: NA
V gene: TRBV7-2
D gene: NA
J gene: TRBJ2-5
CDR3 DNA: TGTGCCAGCAGCCGTCGGTTGCGAAACCAAGAGACCCAGTACTTC
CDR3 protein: CASSRRLRNQETQYF

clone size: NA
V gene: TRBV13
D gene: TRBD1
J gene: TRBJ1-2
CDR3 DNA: TGTGCCAGCAGCGGACAGGGACGAGATGGCTACACCTTC
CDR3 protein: CASSGQGRDGYTF

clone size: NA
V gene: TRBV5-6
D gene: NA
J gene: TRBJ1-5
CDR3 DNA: TGTGCCAGCAGCTTTAGCGGGGGGAATCAGCCCCAGCATTTT
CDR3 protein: CASSFSGGNQPQHF

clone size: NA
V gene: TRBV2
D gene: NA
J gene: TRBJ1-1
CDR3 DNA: TGTGCCAGCAGTGCCCTGGACAGGAACACTGAAGCTTTCTTT
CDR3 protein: CASSALDRNTEAFF

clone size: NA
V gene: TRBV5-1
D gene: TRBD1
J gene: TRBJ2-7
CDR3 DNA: TGCGCCAGCAGTGTATCCCGGGACAGAATCTACTACGAGCAGTACTTC
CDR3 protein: CASSVSRDRIYYEQYF

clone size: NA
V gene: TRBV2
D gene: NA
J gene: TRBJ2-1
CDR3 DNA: TGTGCCAGCAGTCCTACCTTGGACTACAATGAGCAGTTCTTC
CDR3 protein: CASSPTLDYNEQFF

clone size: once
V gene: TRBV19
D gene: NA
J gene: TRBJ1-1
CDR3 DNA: TGTGCCAGTAGTATCGGAGGGTTTGGGCAGGGAGATAGCACTGAAGCTTTCTTT
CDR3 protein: CASSIGGFGQGDSTEAFF

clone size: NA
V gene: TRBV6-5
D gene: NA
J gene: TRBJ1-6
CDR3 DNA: TGTGCCAGCAGTTCCTGGGTTCGCCAGTTTTCACCCCTCCACTTT
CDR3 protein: CASSSWVRQFSPLHF

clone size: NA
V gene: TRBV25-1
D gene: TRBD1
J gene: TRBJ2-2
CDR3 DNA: TGTGCCAGCAGTTTACAGGGGGCGAGGACCGGGGAGCTGTTTTTT
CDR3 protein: CASSLQGARTGELFF

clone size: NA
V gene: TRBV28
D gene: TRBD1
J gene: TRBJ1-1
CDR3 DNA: TGTGCCAGCAGTCCCCCGACAGGGGGGAACACTGAAGCTTTCTTT
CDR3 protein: CASSPPTGGNTEAFF

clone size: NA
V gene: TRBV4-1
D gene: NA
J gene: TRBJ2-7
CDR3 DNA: TGCGCCAGCAGCCCCCAGACCACAGGGTCTCTCTCCTACGAGCAGTACTTC
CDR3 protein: CASSPQTTGSLSYEQYF

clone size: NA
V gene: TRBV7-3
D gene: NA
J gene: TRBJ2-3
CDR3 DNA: TGTGCCAGCAGCTTGAGAGACGGGTTCACAGATACGCAGTATTTT
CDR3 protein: CASSLRDGFTDTQYF

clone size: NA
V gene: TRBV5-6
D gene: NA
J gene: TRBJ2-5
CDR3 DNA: TGTGCCAGCAGCTTGGCCGAGCGGGCGGGGAACCAAGAGACCCAGTACTTC
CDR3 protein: CASSLAERAGNQETQYF

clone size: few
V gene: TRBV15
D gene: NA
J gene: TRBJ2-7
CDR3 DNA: TGTGCCACCAGCAGAGCGGTGACGGGAGACGAGCAGTACTTC
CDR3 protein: CATSRAVTGDEQYF

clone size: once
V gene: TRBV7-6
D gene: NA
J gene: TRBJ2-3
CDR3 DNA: TGTGCCAGCAGTGCTGGACCGGGGGCAGATACGCAGTATTTT
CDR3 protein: CASSAGPGADTQYF

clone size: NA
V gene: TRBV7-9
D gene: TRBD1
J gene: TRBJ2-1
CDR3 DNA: TGTGCCAGCAGTACCGGGACAGGGAACTACAATGAGCAGTTCTTC
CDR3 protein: CASSTGTGNYNEQFF

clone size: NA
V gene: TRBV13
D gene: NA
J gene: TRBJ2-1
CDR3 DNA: TGTGCCAGCAGCTTAGCGGAATCCTACAATGAGCAGTTCTTC
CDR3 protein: CASSLAESYNEQFF

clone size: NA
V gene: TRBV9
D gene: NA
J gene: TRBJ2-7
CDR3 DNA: TGTGCCAGCAGCGTAGGAGGGACGGTCTACGAGCAGTACTTC
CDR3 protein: CASSVGGTVYEQYF

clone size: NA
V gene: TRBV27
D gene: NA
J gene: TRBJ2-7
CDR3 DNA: TGTGCCAGCAGTTTATCCGGCCTCTACGAGCAGTACTTC
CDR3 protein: CASSLSGLYEQYF

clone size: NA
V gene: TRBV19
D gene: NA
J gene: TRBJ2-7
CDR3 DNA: TGTGCCAGTAGTATAGGGACAGAGGCTTACGAGCAGTACTTC
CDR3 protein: CASSIGTEAYEQYF

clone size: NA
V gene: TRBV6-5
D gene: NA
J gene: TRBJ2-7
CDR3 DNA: TGTGCCAGCAGTTACTCCCAGGGTGGTATTCCCTACGAGCAGTACTTC
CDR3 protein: CASSYSQGGIPYEQYF

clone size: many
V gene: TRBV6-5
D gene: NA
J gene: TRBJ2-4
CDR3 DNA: TGTGCCAGCAGCCCAGGCTTTCCGGAGGAGTACTTC
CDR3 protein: CASSPGFPEEYF

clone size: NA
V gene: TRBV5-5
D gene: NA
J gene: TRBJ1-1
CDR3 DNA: TGTGCCAGCAACTCTCCCCCACCGCGGGTGAACACTGAAGCTTTCTTT
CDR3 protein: CASNSPPPRVNTEAFF

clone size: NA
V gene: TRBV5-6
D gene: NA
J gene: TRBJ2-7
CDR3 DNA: TGTGCCAGCAGCTTGGCCTTTGGTTCCTACGAGCAGTACTTC
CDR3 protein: CASSLAFGSYEQYF

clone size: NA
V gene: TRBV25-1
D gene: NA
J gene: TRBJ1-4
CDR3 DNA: TGTGCCAGCAGTGATATCAGCACTGCAACTAATGAAAAACTGTTTTTT
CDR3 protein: CASSDISTATNEKLFF

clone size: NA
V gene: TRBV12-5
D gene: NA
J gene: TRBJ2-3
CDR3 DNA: TGTGCTAGTGGTTTGGTGGGCCCCTGGGCAGATACGCAGTATTTT
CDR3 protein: CASGLVGPWADTQYF

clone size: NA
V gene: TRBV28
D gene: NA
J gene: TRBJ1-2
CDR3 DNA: TGTGCCAGCAGTCAAACCCCACAGGGCAGCTATGGCTACACCTTC
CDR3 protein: CASSQTPQGSYGYTF

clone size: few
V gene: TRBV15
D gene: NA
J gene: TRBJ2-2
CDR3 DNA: TGTGCCACCAGCGGAAAGATCCGGGACGCTGGGGGCGGGGAGCTGTTTTTT
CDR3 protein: CATSGKIRDAGGGELFF

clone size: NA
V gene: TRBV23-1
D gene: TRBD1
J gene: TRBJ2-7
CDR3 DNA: TGCGCCAGCAGTCAGACTCGACAGGGATACGCTACGTACGAGCAGTACTTC
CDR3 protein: CASSQTRQGYATYEQYF

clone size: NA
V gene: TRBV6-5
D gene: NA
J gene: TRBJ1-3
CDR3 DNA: TGTGCCAGCAGTTACGGGGGGGGCTCTGGAAACACCATATATTTT
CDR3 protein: CASSYGGGSGNTIYF

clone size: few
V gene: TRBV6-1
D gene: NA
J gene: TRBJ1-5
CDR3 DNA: TGTGCCAGCAGTGACAGGGGTGGCAATCAGCCCCAGCATTTT
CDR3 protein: CASSDRGGNQPQHF

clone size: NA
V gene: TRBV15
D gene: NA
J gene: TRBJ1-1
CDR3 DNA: TGTGCCACCAGCGTATCAAGGGGTAGCACTGAAGCTTTCTTT
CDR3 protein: CATSVSRGSTEAFF

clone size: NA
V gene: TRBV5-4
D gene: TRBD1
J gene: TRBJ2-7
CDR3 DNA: TGTGCCAGCAGCCCGACAGGGGCGGGCGAGCAGTACTTC
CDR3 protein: CASSPTGAGEQYF

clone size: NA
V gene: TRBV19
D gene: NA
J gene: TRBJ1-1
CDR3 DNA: TGTGCCAGTAGTAGGGGGAACACTGAAGCTTTCTTT
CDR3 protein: CASSRGNTEAFF

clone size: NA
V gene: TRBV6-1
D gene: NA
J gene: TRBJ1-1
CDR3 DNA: TGTGCCAGCAGTGATCCCCCGCCCCCAGTTGGGGCTTTCTTT
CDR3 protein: CASSDPPPPVGAFF

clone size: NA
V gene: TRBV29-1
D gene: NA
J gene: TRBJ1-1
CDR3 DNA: TGCAGCGATTTTTCTACCGGGAGGAACACTGAAGCTTTCTTT
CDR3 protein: CSDFSTGRNTEAFF

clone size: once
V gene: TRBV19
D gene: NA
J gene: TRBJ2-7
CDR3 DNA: TGTGCCAGTAGTAAAGGGCGGGATCACTACGAGCAGTACTTC
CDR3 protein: CASSKGRDHYEQYF

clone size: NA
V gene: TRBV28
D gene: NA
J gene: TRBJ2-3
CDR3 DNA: TGTGCCAGCAGTCCCGACAGTAGCACAGATACGCAGTATTTT
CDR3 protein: CASSPDSSTDTQYF

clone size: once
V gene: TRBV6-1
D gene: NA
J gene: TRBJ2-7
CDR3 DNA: TGTGCCAGTCAGGGAAACGAAGGGCCAGCCGAGCAGTACTTC
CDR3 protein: CASQGNEGPAEQYF

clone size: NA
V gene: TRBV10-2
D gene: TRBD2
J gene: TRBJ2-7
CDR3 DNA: TGCGCCAGCAGTGAGACTGGGAGCGGGAGGGCCTACGAGCAGTACTTC
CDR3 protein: CASSETGSGRAYEQYF

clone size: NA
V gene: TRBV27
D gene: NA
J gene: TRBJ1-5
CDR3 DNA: TGTGCCAGCAGTCTCCGGGGCCATAGCAATCAGCCCCAGCATTTT
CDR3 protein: CASSLRGHSNQPQHF

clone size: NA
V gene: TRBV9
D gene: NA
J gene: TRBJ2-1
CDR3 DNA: TGTGCCAGCAGCGTAGACCAGGACACATACAATGAGCAGTTCTTC
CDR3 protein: CASSVDQDTYNEQFF

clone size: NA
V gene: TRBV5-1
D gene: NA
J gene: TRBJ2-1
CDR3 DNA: TGCGCCAGCAGCTTGGAGCACAATGAGCAGTTCTTC
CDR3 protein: CASSLEHNEQFF

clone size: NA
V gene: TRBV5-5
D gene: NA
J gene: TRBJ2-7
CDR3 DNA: TGTGCCAGCAGCTTCGAGGACTCCTACGAGCAGTACTTC
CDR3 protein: CASSFEDSYEQYF

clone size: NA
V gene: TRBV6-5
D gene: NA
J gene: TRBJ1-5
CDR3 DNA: TGTGCCAGCACTACTGACTATCAGCCCCAGCATTTT
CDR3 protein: CASTTDYQPQHF

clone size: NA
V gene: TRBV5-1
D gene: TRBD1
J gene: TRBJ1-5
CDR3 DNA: TGCGCCAGCAGCGGGGGACAGGGAGGCAATCAGCCCCAGCATTTT
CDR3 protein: CASSGGQGGNQPQHF

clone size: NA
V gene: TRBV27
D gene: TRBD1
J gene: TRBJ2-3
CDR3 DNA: TGTGCCAGCAGTTTAGCGACAGGGACCGATACGCAGTATTTT
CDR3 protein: CASSLATGTDTQYF

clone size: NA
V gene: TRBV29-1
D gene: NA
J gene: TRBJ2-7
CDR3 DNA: TGCAGCGTTGAAGTCGCCCAGACCTACGAGCAGTACTTC
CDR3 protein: CSVEVAQTYEQYF